Included here is one TCR beta chain sequence, with context. What it binds is unknown. The source of the sample is a study of T cells after yellow fever vaccination. Findings and limits, study-wide: Researchers noted that a small share of clonotypes showed up in both CD4 and CD8 compartments. Reappearing after the booster were most of the clones from primary vaccination (around 96% CD4, around 88% CD8). On re-exposure, the response was weaker but peaked faster, at day 5 versus 15.

J lost 4 bases, V lost 3 bases, and 4 bases had no gene match. This CDR3 is 14 amino acids long. Germline CDR1 and CDR2: LGHNA and YSLEER. TCRdb re-called the 5' RACE reads through MiXCR, storing one row per CDR3 protein. The table lists a few hundred thousand distinct CDR3 sequences, roughly a sixth of them singletons. This specimen was PBMCs, taken less than 6 days after the first yellow fever vaccination. The TCR originated in a young man who received the YFV17D yellow fever vaccine. The chain employs TRBV4-3 and TRBJ1-1, with TRBD1 matching 8 bases. The CDR3 nucleotides are TGCGCCAGCAGCCACCATGACAGGGGCACTGAAGCTTTCTTT. Translating it yields CASSHHDRGTEAFF.